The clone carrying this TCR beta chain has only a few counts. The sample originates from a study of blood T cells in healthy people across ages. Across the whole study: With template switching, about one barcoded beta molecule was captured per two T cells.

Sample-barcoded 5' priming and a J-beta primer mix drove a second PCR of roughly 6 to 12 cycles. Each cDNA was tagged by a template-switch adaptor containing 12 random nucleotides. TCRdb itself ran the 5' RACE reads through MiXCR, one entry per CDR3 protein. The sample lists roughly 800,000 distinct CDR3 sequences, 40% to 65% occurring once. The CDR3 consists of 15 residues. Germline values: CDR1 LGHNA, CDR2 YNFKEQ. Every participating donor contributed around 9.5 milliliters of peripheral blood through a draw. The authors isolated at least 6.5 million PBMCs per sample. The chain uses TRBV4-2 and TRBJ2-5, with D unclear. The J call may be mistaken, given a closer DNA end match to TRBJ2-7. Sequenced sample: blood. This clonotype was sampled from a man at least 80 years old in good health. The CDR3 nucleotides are TGTGCCAGCAGCCAAGACCCGGGTCCTTCCTACGAGCAGTACTTC. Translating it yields CASSQDPGPSYEQYF.